This T cell receptor beta chain originates from a study of blood T cells in healthy people across ages. Primers used in a second PCR of about 6 to 11 cycles were a sample-barcoded 5' primer and a J-beta primer mix. Tagging of each cDNA molecule was performed by a template-switch adaptor with 12 random nucleotides. Using its own MiXCR run on the 5' RACE reads, TCRdb lists one record per CDR3 protein. The sample has under 750,000 distinct CDR3 sequences; 40% to 50% are singletons. The sequenced material came from blood. The origin of this receptor is a man at least 80 years old in good health.

CDR3 DNA sequence: TGCAGCGCCAATGCCGGGACAGGGGGGTACAATGAGCAGTACTTC. This sequence encodes CSANAGTGGYNEQYF. The chain has TRBV29-1 and TRBJ2-1; 11 positions agree with TRBD1. The end of the DNA is better explained by TRBJ2-7, so the J call may be wrong. The CDR3 covers 15 residues. Germline V lookup: CDR1 SQVTM, CDR2 ANQGSEA.